One sample yielded the 21 T cell receptor beta chains listed below, sequenced in a study of blood T cell repertoires in COVID-19. Here immunoSEQ multiplex PCR was the method, and the copy in TCRdb shows in-frame clones only, minus some. The sample includes some 100,000 clones, 75% to 85% seen only once; the top ten take 8.5% to 12%. Sequencing used peripheral blood. All receptors derive from a human donor in a cohort sampled during active COVID-19.

This clone was observed once. The chain has TRBV28 and TRBJ1-3; D perhaps matches TRBD1 (6 bases). CDR1 is MDHEN, CDR2 SYDVKM, per germline. The CDR3 extends over 16 amino acids. V lost 4 bases to trimming and J lost 1 base, with 14 bases between them. CDR3 loop: CASSWGGRGSGNTIYF. In DNA, the CDR3 is TGTGCCAGCAGTTGGGGGGGAAGGGGGTCTGGAAACACCATATATTTT.

The chain links TRBV5-1 to TRBJ2-3; TRBD2 aligns across 14 bases. The J segment lost 5 bases and the V segment lost 6 bases, leaving 8 bases of the junction unmatched. CDR3 size: 16 residues. Germline values: CDR1 SGHRS, CDR2 YFSETQ. CDR3 sequence (DNA): TGCGCCAGCACCATGGGGACTAGCGGGAGCGTAGATACGCAGTATTTT. Amino acid sequence: CASTMGTSGSVDTQYF.

The chain recombines TRBV11-1 with TRBJ2-7; D is perhaps TRBD2 (6 bases). V lost 2 bases and J 0 bases, leaving 14 bases between the germline ends. CDR1 and CDR2 (germline): SGHAT, FQDESV (reference sequence). This CDR3 is built from 16 residues. CDR3 region: CASSLNSGTSSYEQYF. The CDR3 DNA reads as TGTGCCAGCAGCTTAAATAGCGGAACGAGCTCCTACGAGCAGTACTTC.

The V and J genes are TRBV5-1 and TRBJ2-5, with D possibly TRBD1 on 5 matching bases. This CDR3 is 17 amino acids long. Germline V CDR1 and CDR2: SGHRS, YFSETQ. V was shortened by 2 bases and J by 7 bases, with 24 bases between the two germline ends. The CDR3 loop is CASSFTKSVGSQGTQYF. CDR3 nucleotide sequence: TGCGCCAGCAGCTTCACCAAGTCGGTGGGCAGCCAGGGGACCCAGTACTTC.

The chain couples TRBV20-1 to TRBJ2-7; D ambiguous. With 3 bases removed from V and 0 bases from J, the gap between germline ends came to 12 bases. CDR3 length: 14 amino acids. Per germline, CDR1 DFQATT and CDR2 SNEGSKA (reference sequence). As DNA, the CDR3 is TGCAGTGCTAGTTCCCCGGCTAGCTCCTACGAGCAGTACTTC. It codes for CSASSPASSYEQYF.

The DNA of the CDR3 is TGTGCCAGTAGTGATTCGGGAGGGTACAGGACAGGTGCCGGTGGCTACACCTTC. This sequence encodes CASSDSGGYRTGAGGYTF. The chain uses TRBV19 and TRBJ1-2, with 7 bases that match TRBD1. Germline V gene data show CDR1 as LNHDA and CDR2 as SQIVND (reference sequence). The V and J ends lost 5 bases and 7 bases, in that order; junction bases with no gene match: 22. The CDR3 extends over 18 amino acids.

The genes are TRBV28 and TRBJ2-7; TRBD1 aligns across 7 bases. This CDR3 spans 12 amino acids. CDR1 and CDR2 from the germline V gene are MDHEN and SYDVKM. V shed 5 bases, J shed 12 bases, and the junction held 10 bases outside the gene matches. The CDR3 loop reads CASSRTGLMRYF. CDR3 coding DNA: TGTGCCAGCAGTCGGACAGGCCTTATGCGGTACTTC. Based on the CDR3 plus reference TRBV28 and TRBJ2-7, the full variable domain is DVKVTQSSRYLVKRTGEKVFLECVQDMDHENMFWYRQDPGLGLRLIYFSYDVKMKEKGDIPEGYSVSREKKERFSLILESASTNQTSMYLCASSRTGLMRYFGPGTRLTVT.

This clone showed up just once. This rearrangement joins TRBV3-1 (or the pseudogene TRBV3-2) to TRBJ2-5; no reliable D call. Trimming left V 5 bases short and J 7 bases short, with 14 bases between. The CDR3 has 13 residues. Germline CDR1 reads LGHDT; CDR2 reads YNNKEL (reference sequence). The CDR3 coding sequence is TGTGCCAGCAGCGGCCAGACTTCCGGGACCCAGTACTTC. It translates to CASSGQTSGTQYF.

This clone was recorded once. The V and J genes are TRBV19 and TRBJ1-5; the D is unclear. This CDR3 contains 14 residues. Trimming removed 3 bases at V and 1 base at J, with 7 bases between. CDR1 and CDR2 from the germline V gene are LNHDA and SQIVND (reference sequence). CDR3: CASSIVSSNQPQHF. CDR3 coding DNA: TGTGCCAGTAGTATCGTTTCGAGCAATCAGCCCCAGCATTTT.

The chain joins TRBV27 to TRBJ2-7; D might be TRBD1 (6 bases). The CDR3 totals 16 residues. V dropped 3 bases and J dropped 5 bases, with 20 bases sitting between them. Germline-derived CDR1 and CDR2 are MNHEY and SMNVEV (reference sequence). CDR3 sequence (DNA): TGTGCCAGCAGTTTCCATCCCGGGACACCGGCCCACGAGCAGTACTTC. Its protein is CASSFHPGTPAHEQYF.

The rearrangement uses TRBV21-1 and TRBJ1-1; TRBD1, the table's D call, lacks a check against the DNA. TRBV21-1 is listed as a pseudogene. The CDR3 sequence is 14 residues long. The CDR3 loop is CASSNTGANTEAFF. The CDR3 region has the DNA TGTGCCAGCAGCAATACAGGGGCGAACACTGAAGCTTTCTTT.

This clone showed up just a few times. The chain has TRBV30 and TRBJ1-2, with TRBD1 matching 9 bases. The V and J ends lost 2 bases and 5 bases, in that order; junction bases with no gene match: 12. CDR1 is GTSNPN, CDR2 SVGIG, per germline (reference sequence). The CDR3 spans 16 residues. Here the CDR3 reads CAWSLDSGQGQYGYTF. In DNA form, the CDR3 reads TGTGCCTGGAGTTTAGATTCGGGACAGGGTCAATATGGCTACACCTTC.

V gene TRBV6-6 combines with J gene TRBJ1-2; 7 bases line up with TRBD1. V shed 10 bases and J 6 bases; nucleotides not matched to a gene: 17. Germline V CDR1 and CDR2: MNHNY, SVGAGI (reference sequence). The CDR3 has 15 amino acids. The CDR3 region is CATTPKQGFKNGYTF. CDR3 in DNA: TGTGCCACCACTCCCAAACAGGGGTTCAAGAATGGCTACACCTTC.

In its sample, this clone was seen a few times. This sequence joins TRBV7-9 and TRBJ1-1, with D perhaps TRBD1 (6 bases). The germline gives CDR1 SEHNR, CDR2 FQNEAQ (reference sequence). The V end lost 2 bases, the J end lost 5 bases, and 12 bases lay between the germline ends. The CDR3 length is 14 residues. The CDR3 spells CASSLSTGKTEAFF. CDR3 nucleotides: TGTGCCAGCAGCTTATCTACAGGGAAAACTGAAGCTTTCTTT. Full variable domain (remainder filled in from reference TRBV7-9 and TRBJ1-1): DTGVSQNPRHKITKRGQNVTFRCDPISEHNRLYWYRQTLGQGPEFLTYFQNEAQLEKSRLLSDRFSAERPKGSFSTLEIQRTEQGDSAMYLCASSLSTGKTEAFFGQGTRLTVV.

This clone was observed a few times. V and J are TRBV4-1 and TRBJ2-7, with 11 bases identical to TRBD2. CDR1 and CDR2 from the germline V gene are MGHRA and YSYEKL. The CDR3 covers 18 residues. V lost 3 bases and J lost 3; bases outside the gene matches: 13. The CDR3 here is CASSQGLLAGVSRYEQYF. The CDR3 DNA reads TGCGCCAGCAGCCAGGGCTTACTAGCGGGAGTATCTCGCTACGAGCAGTACTTC.

This chain joins TRBV29-1 and TRBJ2-1, with 8 positions matching TRBD2. This CDR3 contains 16 residues. V shed 0 bases, J shed 5 bases, and the junction held 9 bases outside the gene matches. In germline, CDR1 is SQVTM, CDR2 ANQGSEA. The CDR3 protein is CSVEDLGAGVNNEQFF. Written as DNA, the CDR3 is TGCAGCGTTGAAGATCTAGGAGCGGGAGTAAACAATGAGCAGTTCTTC.

The CDR3 DNA reads TGCGCCAGCAGCTTCGGACAGGGGGCGGCCTACGAGCAGTACTTC. This codes for CASSFGQGAAYEQYF. The rearrangement links TRBV5-1 to TRBJ2-7, with 11 bases that match TRBD1. Germline assignment: CDR1 SGHRS and CDR2 YFSETQ. V was clipped by 2 bases and J by 2 bases; unmatched bases: 3. The CDR3 has 15 amino acids.

CDR3 amino acids: CASSDGIGGGETQYF. The CDR3 DNA reads as TGCGCCAGCAGTGATGGGATCGGGGGTGGGGAGACCCAGTACTTC. The genes are TRBV10-1 and TRBJ2-5; possible D gene TRBD2, 6 bases. The CDR3 is made up of 15 amino acids. CDR1 WNHNN and CDR2 SYGVQD come from the germline V gene (reference sequence). Trimming stripped 3 bases from V and 5 bases from J, with 16 bases between.

The chain couples TRBV11-3 to TRBJ2-5; 12 nucleotides align to TRBD1. Per germline, CDR1 SGHNT and CDR2 YENEEA. The CDR3 totals 15 residues. V lost 4 bases and J lost 5; bases outside the gene matches: 5. CDR3 coding DNA: TGTGCCAGCAGCTCAGGGACAGGGGGCGTCGAGACCCAGTACTTC. Amino acid sequence: CASSSGTGGVETQYF.

The rearrangement joins TRBV27 to TRBJ2-1, with TRBD2 identical over 10 bases. The CDR3 spans 22 residues. The germline V gene has CDR1 MNHEY and CDR2 SMNVEV (reference sequence). With 3 bases clipped from V and 0 bases from J, the junction kept 20 bases outside the gene matches. CDR3 nucleotide sequence: TGTGCCAGCAGTTTGGGGTTCAAAGTAGGACTAGCGGCCGGGAGCTCCTACAATGAGCAGTTCTTC. This gives the protein CASSLGFKVGLAAGSSYNEQFF.

This clone was detected once. This rearrangement joins TRBV30 to TRBJ2-7; TRBD1 agrees at 9 bases. CDR1 is GTSNPN and CDR2 is SVGIG in the germline V gene (reference sequence). J was trimmed by 7 bases and V by 1 base; bases with no gene match: 2. The CDR3 runs 12 residues. CDR3: CAWSGTGVEQYF. CDR3 bases: TGTGCCTGGAGTGGGACAGGGGTTGAGCAGTACTTC.